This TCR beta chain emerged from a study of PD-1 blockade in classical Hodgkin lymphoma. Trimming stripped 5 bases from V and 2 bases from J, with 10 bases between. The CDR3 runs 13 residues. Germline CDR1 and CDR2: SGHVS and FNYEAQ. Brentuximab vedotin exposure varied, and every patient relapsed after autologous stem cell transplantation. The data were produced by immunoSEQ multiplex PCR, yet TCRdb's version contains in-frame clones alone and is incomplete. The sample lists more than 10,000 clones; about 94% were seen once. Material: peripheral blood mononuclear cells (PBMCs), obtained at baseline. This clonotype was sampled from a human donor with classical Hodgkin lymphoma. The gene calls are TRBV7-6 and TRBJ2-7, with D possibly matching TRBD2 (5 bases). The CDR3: CASSESGTYEQYF. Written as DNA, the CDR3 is TGTGCCAGCAGCGAAAGCGGAACCTACGAGCAGTACTTC.